This TCR beta chain was identified in a study of shared clonotypes between healthy human individuals. Study findings and constraints: Even with large depth, rarefaction showed that sorted-subset sequencing was incomplete.

CDR1 is SGHNT, CDR2 YYREEE, per germline (reference sequence). This CDR3 is built from 13 residues. V lost 2 bases and J lost 7; bases outside the gene matches: 6. In regard to this clone: The antigen remains undetermined.

The protocol was immunoSEQ multiplex PCR, while the TCRdb copy is restricted to in-frame clones and leaves out a portion. The data contain roughly 2,000,000 clones, 85% to 95% of them singletons. Selected positively for CCR7 and CD45RO-negative, naive CD8 cells excluded terminally differentiated effector memory CD45RA+ cells. The specimen sequenced was naive CD8+ T cells from PBMCs. This clonotype was sampled from a man aged 18-30 years in good health. Some clones in this sample may be carry-over from other donors' samples. The chain combines TRBV5-4 with TRBJ2-7; TRBD1 matches 7 bases. DNA for the CDR3: TGTGCCAGCAGCTTCCCCGAGACAGGGGAGCAGTACTTC. It yields the protein CASSFPETGEQYF.